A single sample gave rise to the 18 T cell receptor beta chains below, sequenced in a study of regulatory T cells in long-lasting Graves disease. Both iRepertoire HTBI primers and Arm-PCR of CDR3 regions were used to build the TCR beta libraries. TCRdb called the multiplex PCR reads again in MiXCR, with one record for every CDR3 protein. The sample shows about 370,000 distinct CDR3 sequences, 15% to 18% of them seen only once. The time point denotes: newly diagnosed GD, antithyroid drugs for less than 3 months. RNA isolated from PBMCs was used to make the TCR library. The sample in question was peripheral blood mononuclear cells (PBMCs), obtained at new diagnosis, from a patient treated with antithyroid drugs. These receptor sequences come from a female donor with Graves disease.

This CDR3 is CASTLQGQPCNEQFF. The CDR3 nucleotides read TGTGCCAGCACGCTACAGGGACAACCTTGTAATGAGCAGTTCTTC. This sequence joins TRBV11-1 and TRBJ2-1, with D possibly being TRBD1 (6 bases). From germline, CDR1 is SGHAT and CDR2 FQDESV (reference sequence). CDR3 length: 15 amino acids. Trimming took 7 bases from V and 7 from J, leaving 20 bases between them.

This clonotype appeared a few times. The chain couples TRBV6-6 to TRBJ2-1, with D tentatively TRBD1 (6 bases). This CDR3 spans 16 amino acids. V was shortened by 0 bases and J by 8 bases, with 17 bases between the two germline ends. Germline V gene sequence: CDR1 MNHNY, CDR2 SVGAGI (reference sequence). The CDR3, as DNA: TGTGCCAGCAGTTACTCGATGTGGTCAGAGGGGGATGAGCAGTTCTTC. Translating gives CASSYSMWSEGDEQFF.

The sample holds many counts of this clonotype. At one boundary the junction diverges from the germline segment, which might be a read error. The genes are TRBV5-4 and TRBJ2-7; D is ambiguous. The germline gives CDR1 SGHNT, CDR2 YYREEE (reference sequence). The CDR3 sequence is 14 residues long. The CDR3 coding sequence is TGTGCCAGCAGCTTGGTGGGCCTCTCCGACGAGCAGTACTTC. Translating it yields CASSLVGLSDEQYF.

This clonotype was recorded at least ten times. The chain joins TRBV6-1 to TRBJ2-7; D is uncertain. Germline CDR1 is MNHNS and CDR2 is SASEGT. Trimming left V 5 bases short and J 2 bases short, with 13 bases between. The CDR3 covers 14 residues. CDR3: CASSQAGPPYEQYF. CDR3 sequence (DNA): TGTGCCAGCAGTCAGGCAGGCCCTCCCTACGAGCAGTACTTC.

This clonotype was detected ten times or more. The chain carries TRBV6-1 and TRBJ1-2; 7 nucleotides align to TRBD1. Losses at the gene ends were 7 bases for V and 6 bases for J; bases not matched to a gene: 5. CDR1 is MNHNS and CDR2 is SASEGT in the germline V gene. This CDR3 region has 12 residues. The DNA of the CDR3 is TGTGCCAGCACTACAGGGGAGGATGGCTACACCTTC. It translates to CASTTGEDGYTF.

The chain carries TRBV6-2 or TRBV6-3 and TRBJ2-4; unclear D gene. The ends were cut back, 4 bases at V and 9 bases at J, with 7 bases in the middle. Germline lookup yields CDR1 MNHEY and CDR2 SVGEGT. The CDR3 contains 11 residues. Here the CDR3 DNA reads TGTGCCAGCAGTTCCTCCGGCATTCAGTACTTC. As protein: CASSSSGIQYF.

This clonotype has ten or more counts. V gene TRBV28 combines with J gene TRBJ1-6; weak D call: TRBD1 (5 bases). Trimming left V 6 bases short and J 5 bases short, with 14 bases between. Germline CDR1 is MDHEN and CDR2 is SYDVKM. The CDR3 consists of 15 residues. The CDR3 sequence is CASSEPGPDNSPLHF. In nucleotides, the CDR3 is TGTGCCAGCAGCGAACCGGGACCCGATAATTCACCCCTCCACTTT.

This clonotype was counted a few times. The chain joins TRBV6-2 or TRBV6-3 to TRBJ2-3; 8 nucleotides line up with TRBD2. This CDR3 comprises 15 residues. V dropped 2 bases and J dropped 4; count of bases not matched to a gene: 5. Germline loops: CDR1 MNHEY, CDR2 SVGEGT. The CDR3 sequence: CASSYEAGAPDTQYF. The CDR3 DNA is TGTGCCAGCAGTTACGAAGCGGGAGCCCCAGATACGCAGTATTTT.

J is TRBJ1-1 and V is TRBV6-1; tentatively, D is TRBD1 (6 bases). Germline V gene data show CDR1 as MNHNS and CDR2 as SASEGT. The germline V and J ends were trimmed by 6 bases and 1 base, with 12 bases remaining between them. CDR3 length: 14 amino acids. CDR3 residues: CASSLDRSNTEAFF. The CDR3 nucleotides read TGTGCCAGCAGCCTCGACAGGTCGAACACTGAAGCTTTCTTT.

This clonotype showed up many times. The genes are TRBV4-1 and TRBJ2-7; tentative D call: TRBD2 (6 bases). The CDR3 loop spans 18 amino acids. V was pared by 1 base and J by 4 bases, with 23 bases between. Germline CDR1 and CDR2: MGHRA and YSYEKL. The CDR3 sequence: CASSQGHPQLASGYEQYF. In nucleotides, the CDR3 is TGCGCCAGCAGCCAAGGTCACCCCCAGCTAGCGTCCGGGTACGAGCAGTACTTC.

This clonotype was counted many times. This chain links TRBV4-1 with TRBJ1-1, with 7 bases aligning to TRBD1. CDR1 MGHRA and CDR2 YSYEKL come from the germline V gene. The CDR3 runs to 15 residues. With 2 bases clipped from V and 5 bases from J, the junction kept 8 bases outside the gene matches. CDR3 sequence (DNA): TGCGCCAGCAGCCAATCACCAGGGGGAGGGACTGAAGCTTTCTTT. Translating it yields CASSQSPGGGTEAFF.

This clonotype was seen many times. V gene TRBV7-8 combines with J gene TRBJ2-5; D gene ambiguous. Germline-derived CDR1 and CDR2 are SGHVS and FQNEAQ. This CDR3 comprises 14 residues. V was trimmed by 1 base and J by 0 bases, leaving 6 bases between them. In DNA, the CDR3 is TGTGCCAGCAGCTTAGTGGCGGACCAAGAGACCCAGTACTTC. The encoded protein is CASSLVADQETQYF.

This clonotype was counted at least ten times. Here the CDR3 reads CASSAPIRAINEQFF. The CDR3 region has the DNA TGTGCCAGCAGTGCCCCCATTAGGGCCATCAATGAGCAGTTCTTC. The rearrangement uses TRBV27 and TRBJ2-1; D remains ambiguous. The CDR3 contains 15 residues. V lost 5 bases to trimming and J lost 6 bases, with 17 bases between them. CDR1 and CDR2 from the germline V gene are MNHEY and SMNVEV (reference sequence).

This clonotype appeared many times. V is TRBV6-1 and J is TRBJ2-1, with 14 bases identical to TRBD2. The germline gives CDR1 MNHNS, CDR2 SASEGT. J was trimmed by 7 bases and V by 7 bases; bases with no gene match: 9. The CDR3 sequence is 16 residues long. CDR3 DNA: TGTGCCAGCACGGGACTAGCGGGAGACGGGGAGAATGAGCAGTTCTTC. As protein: CASTGLAGDGENEQFF.

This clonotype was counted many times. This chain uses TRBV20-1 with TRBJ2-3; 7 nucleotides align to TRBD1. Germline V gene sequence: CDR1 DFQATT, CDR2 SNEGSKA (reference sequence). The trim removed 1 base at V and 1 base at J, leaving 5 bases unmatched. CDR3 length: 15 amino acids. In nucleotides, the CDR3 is TGCAGTGCTAGAGGAACAGGGGTCCGCACAGATACGCAGTATTTT. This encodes CSARGTGVRTDTQYF.

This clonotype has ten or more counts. The CDR3 DNA is TGTGCCAGCGATCCGGGACAGGGAAATTCACCCCTCCACTTT. Amino acids: CASDPGQGNSPLHF. The chain combines TRBV2 with TRBJ1-6, with 9 bases aligning to TRBD1. Trimming cost V 8 bases and J 7 bases; bases outside gene matches: 6. Germline loops: CDR1 SNHLY, CDR2 FYNNEI. CDR3 size: 14 residues.

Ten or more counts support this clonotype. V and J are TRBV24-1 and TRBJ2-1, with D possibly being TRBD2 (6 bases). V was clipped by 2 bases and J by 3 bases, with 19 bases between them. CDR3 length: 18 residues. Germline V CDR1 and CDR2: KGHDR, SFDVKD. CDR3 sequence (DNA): TGTGCCACCAGTGATTCACGCCCGACCGGGAGCCACTACAATGAGCAGTTCTTC. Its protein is CATSDSRPTGSHYNEQFF.

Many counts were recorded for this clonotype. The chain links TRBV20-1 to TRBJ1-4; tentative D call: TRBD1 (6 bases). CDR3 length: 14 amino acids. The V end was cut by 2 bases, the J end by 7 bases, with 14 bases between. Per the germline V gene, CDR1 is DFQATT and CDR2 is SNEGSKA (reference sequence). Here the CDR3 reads CSARKGGRSEKLFF. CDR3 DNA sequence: TGCAGTGCTAGAAAAGGGGGAAGAAGTGAAAAACTGTTTTTT.